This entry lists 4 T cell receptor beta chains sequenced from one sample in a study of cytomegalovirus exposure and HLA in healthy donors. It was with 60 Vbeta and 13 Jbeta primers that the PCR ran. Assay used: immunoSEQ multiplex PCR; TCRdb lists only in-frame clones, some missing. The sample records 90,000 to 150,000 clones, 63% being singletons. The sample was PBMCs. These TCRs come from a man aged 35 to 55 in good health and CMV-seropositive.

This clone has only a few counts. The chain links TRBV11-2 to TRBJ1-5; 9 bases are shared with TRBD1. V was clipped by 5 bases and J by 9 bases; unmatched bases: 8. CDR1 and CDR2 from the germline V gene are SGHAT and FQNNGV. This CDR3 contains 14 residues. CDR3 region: CASSPGQGLTPQHF. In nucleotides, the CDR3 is TGTGCCAGCAGCCCGGGACAGGGACTTACGCCCCAGCATTTT.

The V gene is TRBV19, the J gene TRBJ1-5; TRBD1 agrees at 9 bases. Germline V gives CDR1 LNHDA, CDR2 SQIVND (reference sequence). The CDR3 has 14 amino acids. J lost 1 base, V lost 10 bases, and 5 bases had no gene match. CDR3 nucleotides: TGTGCCACCGGACAGGGGAGCAGCAATCAGCCCCAGCATTTT. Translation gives CATGQGSSNQPQHF.

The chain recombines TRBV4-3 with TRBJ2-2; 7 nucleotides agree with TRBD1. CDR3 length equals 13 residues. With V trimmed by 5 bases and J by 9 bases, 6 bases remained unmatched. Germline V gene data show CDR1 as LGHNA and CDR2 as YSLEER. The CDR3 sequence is CASSTGEQRELFF. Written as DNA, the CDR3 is TGCGCCAGCAGCACAGGGGAGCAAAGGGAGCTGTTTTTT.

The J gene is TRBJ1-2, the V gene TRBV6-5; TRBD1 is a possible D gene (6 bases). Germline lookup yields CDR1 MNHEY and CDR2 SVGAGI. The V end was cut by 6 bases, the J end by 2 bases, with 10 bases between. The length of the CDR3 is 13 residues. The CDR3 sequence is CASSLTGNYGYTF. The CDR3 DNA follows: TGTGCCAGCAGCCTCACAGGGAACTATGGCTACACCTTC.